The rows below give T cell receptor beta chains drawn from one sample of a study of T cell repertoires in cytomegalovirus infection. Antigens of these TCRs are unknown. Each CDR3 protein gets one entry after TCRdb re-called the reads with MiXCR. Among about 310,000 distinct CDR3 sequences listed, approximately 25% were seen once. The input for sequencing was cultured PBMCs, taken from culture after CMV antigen stimulation. The receptors originated from a human donor in good health (CMV status not recorded). Some clones in this sample may be carry-over from other donors' samples. Each CDR3 is given with its conserved first and last residue. The D gene is left open where the match is weak. Only part of the rows carry a size: once, few, many, or a class if the clone is expanded.

v_gene	d_gene	j_gene	abundance	CDR3aa	CDR3nt
TRBV15	NA	TRBJ2-6	many	CATSRDPGAGANVLTF	TGTGCCACCAGCAGAGATCCCGGGGCTGGGGCCAACGTCCTGACTTTC
TRBV9	NA	TRBJ1-6	few	CASSVPADPMETNSPLHF	TGTGCCAGCAGCGTACCGGCCGACCCTATGGAAACAAATTCACCCCTCCACTTT
TRBV12-3/TRBV12-4	TRBD2	TRBJ2-3	few	CASSFSGSADTQYF	TGTGCCAGCAGTTTTAGCGGGAGTGCAGATACGCAGTATTTT
TRBV6-6	NA	TRBJ2-7	few	CASNRRDTLFYEQYF	TGTGCCAGCAACCGCCGGGACACATTGTTCTACGAGCAGTACTTC
TRBV5-3	NA	TRBJ2-3	NA	CASSLSSGSGDTQYF	TGTGCCAGCAGCCTTTCGTCCGGTTCGGGGGATACGCAGTATTTT
TRBV11-3	NA	TRBJ2-1	few	CASSLKLARHNEQFF	TGTGCCAGCAGCTTAAAGCTAGCGAGACACAATGAGCAGTTCTTC
TRBV7-2	NA	TRBJ2-1	many	CASSLELALNEQFF	TGTGCCAGCAGCTTAGAACTAGCACTCAATGAGCAGTTCTTC
TRBV11-2	NA	TRBJ2-5	few	CASSRGPRSQETQYF	TGTGCCAGCAGCCGCGGCCCTAGATCCCAAGAGACCCAGTACTTC
TRBV11-3	TRBD2	TRBJ2-5	NA	CASSPRLAGVLQETQYF	TGTGCCAGCAGCCCCCGACTAGCGGGAGTACTCCAAGAGACCCAGTACTTC
TRBV10-3	TRBD2	TRBJ2-2	many	CAISVGTSLNTGELFF	TGTGCCATCAGTGTCGGGACTAGCCTGAACACCGGGGAGCTGTTTTTT
TRBV12-3/TRBV12-4	NA	TRBJ2-2	few	CASSWKGTTGELFF	TGTGCCAGCAGTTGGAAGGGAACCACCGGGGAGCTGTTTTTT
TRBV29-1	TRBD2	TRBJ2-7	NA	CSVEISGRAYEQYF	TGCAGCGTTGAGATTAGCGGGAGGGCCTACGAGCAGTACTTC
TRBV29-1	NA	TRBJ2-5	NA	CSVASDQETQYF	TGCAGCGTTGCAAGCGACCAAGAGACCCAGTACTTC
TRBV7-2	NA	TRBJ1-5	many	CASSLGVRQPQHF	TGTGCCAGCAGCTTAGGAGTGAGGCAGCCCCAGCATTTT
TRBV6-1	NA	TRBJ1-2	NA	CASSDPTDLGGYTF	TGTGCCAGCAGTGATCCGACAGACCTGGGAGGCTACACCTTC
TRBV24-1	NA	TRBJ2-1	NA	CATSVGLRDNEQFF	TGTGCCACCAGTGTAGGGCTCAGAGACAATGAGCAGTTCTTC
TRBV7-6	NA	TRBJ2-7	NA	CASSPLGVFYEQYF	TGTGCCAGCAGCCCCCTGGGAGTGTTCTACGAGCAGTACTTC
TRBV6-2/TRBV6-3	TRBD1	TRBJ1-5	NA	CASSYHRGSNQPQHF	TGTGCCAGCAGTTATCACAGGGGGAGCAATCAGCCCCAGCATTTT
TRBV19	TRBD1	TRBJ1-4	many	CASSTGQEREKLFF	TGTGCCAGTAGTACCGGACAGGAACGAGAAAAACTGTTTTTT
TRBV11-2	TRBD1	TRBJ2-6	NA	CASSLERGQGSGANVLTF	TGTGCCAGCAGCTTAGAAAGGGGACAGGGCTCTGGGGCCAACGTCCTGACTTTC
TRBV27	TRBD2	TRBJ2-1	few	CASSLSSGGDNEQFF	TGTGCCAGCAGTTTATCGAGCGGGGGGGACAATGAGCAGTTCTTC
TRBV7-8	TRBD1	TRBJ2-7	NA	CASSPSDRGYEQYF	TGTGCCAGCAGCCCTTCGGACAGGGGCTACGAGCAGTACTTC
TRBV28	NA	TRBJ1-5	few	CASNMGEGRGDQPQHF	TGTGCCAGCAACATGGGAGAGGGGCGAGGGGATCAGCCCCAGCATTTT
TRBV6-2/TRBV6-3	TRBD2	TRBJ2-5	NA	CASSRRTSRYQETQYF	TGTGCCAGCAGTAGAAGGACTAGTAGGTACCAAGAGACCCAGTACTTC
TRBV7-6	NA	TRBJ1-2	few	CASSHSDANHGYTF	TGTGCCAGCAGCCACTCGGACGCTAACCACGGCTACACCTTC
TRBV19	NA	TRBJ2-5	NA	CASSIGVSRGGGETQYF	TGTGCCAGTAGTATCGGGGTTTCCAGGGGAGGTGGAGAGACCCAGTACTTC
TRBV28	NA	TRBJ1-1	few	CATGQIHTEAFF	TGTGCCACCGGACAGATTCACACTGAAGCTTTCTTT
TRBV7-8	NA	TRBJ1-1	many	CASSLAGDTEAFF	TGTGCCAGCAGCTTAGCCGGGGACACTGAAGCTTTCTTT
TRBV2	NA	TRBJ1-5	few	CASSEDLGQPQHF	TGTGCCAGCAGTGAAGATTTAGGTCAGCCCCAGCATTTT
TRBV12-3/TRBV12-4	NA	TRBJ2-1	NA	CASSSKGGNEQFF	TGTGCCAGCAGTTCGAAAGGGGGCAATGAGCAGTTCTTC
TRBV4-3	TRBD1	TRBJ2-1	NA	CASSQDSPWQGAGYNEQFF	TGCGCCAGCAGCCAAGATTCCCCTTGGCAGGGGGCGGGATACAATGAGCAGTTCTTC
TRBV19	TRBD1	TRBJ1-1	NA	CASSIVAGGTGTEAFF	TGTGCCAGTAGTATCGTAGCAGGGGGCACGGGAACTGAAGCTTTCTTT
TRBV4-2	TRBD2	TRBJ2-7	few	CASSPLGPSGKGAYEQYF	TGTGCCAGCAGCCCCCTGGGGCCTAGCGGGAAAGGAGCCTACGAGCAGTACTTC
TRBV7-9	NA	TRBJ2-3	few	CASSLDGARSTDTQYF	TGTGCCAGCAGCTTAGATGGGGCCAGAAGCACAGATACGCAGTATTTT
TRBV28	TRBD1	TRBJ1-5	NA	CASSLLTWTGIDSNQPQHF	TGTGCCAGCAGTTTATTAACCTGGACAGGGATTGATAGCAATCAGCCCCAGCATTTT
TRBV7-2	TRBD2	TRBJ2-5	many	CASSSLAEQETQYF	TGTGCCAGCAGCTCCCTAGCGGAACAAGAGACCCAGTACTTC
TRBV7-9	NA	TRBJ1-4	many	CASSLGGGTLFF	TGTGCCAGCAGCTTAGGGGGTGGGACGCTGTTTTTT
TRBV7-2	TRBD1	TRBJ1-4	many	CASSRGQGSEKLFF	TGTGCCAGCAGCCGGGGACAGGGCAGCGAAAAACTGTTTTTT
TRBV11-2	TRBD1	TRBJ1-6	many	CASSPDLWTGSRNSPLHF	TGTGCCAGCAGCCCAGATCTATGGACAGGGTCAAGAAACTCACCCCTCCACTTT
TRBV12-3/TRBV12-4	TRBD1	TRBJ1-2	NA	CASRGGTDPRENYGYTF	TGTGCCAGCAGAGGTGGGACAGACCCTAGGGAAAACTATGGCTACACCTTC
TRBV27	TRBD2	TRBJ2-3	few	CASSLAGDPDTQYF	TGTGCCAGCAGTCTAGCGGGAGACCCAGATACGCAGTATTTT
TRBV11-3	NA	TRBJ2-1	few	CASSLVLRGEQFF	TGTGCCAGCAGCTTAGTTCTGCGGGGAGAGCAGTTCTTC
TRBV20-1	TRBD1	TRBJ1-5	NA	CSAIQGGSNQPQHF	TGCAGTGCTATACAGGGGGGGAGCAATCAGCCCCAGCATTTT
TRBV7-4	TRBD2	TRBJ2-4	few	CASSPEGLADAKNIQYF	TGTGCCAGCAGCCCAGAGGGACTAGCGGATGCCAAAAACATTCAGTACTTC
TRBV19	NA	TRBJ1-5	few	CASSPWDINQPQHF	TGTGCCAGTAGCCCCTGGGACATAAATCAGCCCCAGCATTTT
TRBV28	NA	TRBJ2-1	once	CASRENNEQFF	TGTGCCTCCCGGGAGAACAATGAGCAGTTCTTC
TRBV6-6	NA	TRBJ2-3	few	CASSFGRFEDTQYF	TGTGCCAGCAGTTTCGGGAGATTTGAAGATACGCAGTATTTT
TRBV20-1	NA	TRBJ2-1	NA	CSAIRDPRWNEQFF	TGCAGTGCTATTCGAGACCCCCGGTGGAATGAGCAGTTCTTC
TRBV7-9	NA	TRBJ2-3	many	CASSFSGTDTQYF	TGTGCCAGCAGCTTTTCCGGCACAGATACGCAGTATTTT
TRBV28	TRBD1	TRBJ1-2	NA	CASSFLAGQGSGGYTF	TGTGCCAGCAGTTTCCTCGCGGGACAGGGGAGTGGTGGCTACACCTTC
TRBV19	TRBD2	TRBJ2-3	few	CASTDRGGPTDTQYF	TGTGCCAGTACCGATCGGGGGGGGCCCACAGATACGCAGTATTTT
TRBV7-8	NA	TRBJ2-7	NA	CASSLAQGTYEQYF	TGTGCCAGCAGCTTAGCGCAGGGGACCTACGAGCAGTACTTC
TRBV29-1	TRBD1	TRBJ2-5	once	CSAEWDRQATQYF	TGCAGCGCAGAGTGGGACAGACAAGCGACCCAGTACTTC